This TCR beta chain is drawn from a study of T cells after yellow fever vaccination (dated by TCRdb to between 2018 and 2020). Regarding the research as a whole: Libraries from fractions with low cell numbers were prepared with the SMART-Seq v4 Ultra Low Input RNA kit. Blood was collected at multiple timepoints before and after primary and secondary immunization, and bulk PBMC replicates and cell subsets were isolated. Two healthy male donors, one aged 18 to 30 and one aged 30 to 40 years, made up the cohort. Bulk TCR alpha and beta repertoires were sequenced longitudinally to track T-cell clones before and after primary and booster YFV17D yellow fever vaccination.

The CDR3 measures 13 amino acids from cysteine to phenylalanine. Solely the CDR3 DNA is kept, with 39 bases framed from the first base. V was cut back by 5 bases and J by 7 bases, leaving a gap of 15 bases between them. The germline V gene provides CDR1 SGHRS and CDR2 YFSETQ. Explained via the paper, the treatment or condition label denotes: live attenuated yellow fever vaccine strain. At each blood-draw timepoint, two biological replicates of bulk PBMCs were obtained. A standard Ficoll-Paque protocol was used to isolate PBMCs from peripheral blood. RNA was extracted with TriZol from bulk PBMCs, CD4 and CD8 fractions, and dextramer-positive and dextramer-negative fractions. TCR cDNA was synthesized by 5'RACE template switching, through which a universal primer site and unique molecular identifiers were introduced. cDNA synthesis was primed from both the TCR alpha and TCR beta constant segments. Library amplification involved two PCR steps, and the second step added sample barcodes and sequencing adapters. Sequencing of libraries was performed on Illumina HiSeq 2500 (2x100 bp) or NovaSeq (2x150 bp). In the original analysis: Reads were demultiplexed and collapsed into UMI consensus sequences with MIGEC, and V(D)J alignment was performed with MiXCR. Vaccine-responding clonotypes were defined with edgeR using replicate PBMC samples, requiring FDR below 0.01 and a log2 fold change above 5 up to day 15. CD4 or CD8 identity was assigned to each bulk clonotype according to whether the clonotype was present at higher abundance in the sequenced CD4 repertoire or the sequenced CD8 repertoire. TCRdb applied fastp at Q25 and MiXCR to the public reads, then kept only in-frame beta chains. Identical CDR3 protein sequences are pooled into one entry, listed with their most common genes and DNA. TCRdb's processing, not the authors' own work, is the source of the V and J calls. The sample profile shows a few hundred thousand distinct CDR3 sequences; 8% to 10% of them were found once. In total, the top ten clones hold more than 15% of the sample.

This clonotype was observed a few times. This clone's antigen is unknown. The record has no base qualities; no much larger clone is one base away. Summary of the overall study and its limitations: FACS-sorted repertoires could contain abundant contaminating clonotypes from the bulk population, so computational filtering was required. Because the study included only a couple of donors, the extent to which the findings can be generalized is limited. The secondary T-cell response was weaker than the primary response but faster, peaking on day 5 instead of day 15. A small share of clonotypes occurred in both CD4 and CD8 compartments, likely arising from convergent recombination. After the booster, most clones that had expanded after primary vaccination were detected again (around 95% of CD4 and around nine tenths of CD8), suggesting broad maintenance of memory.

This sequence uses TRBV5-1 and TRBJ1-1; the D gene remains uncertain. The starting material was PBMCs, obtained on the day of the first yellow fever vaccination. The TCR comes from a man between 18 and 35 years old who received the YFV17D yellow fever vaccine. The DNA reads as follows: TGCGCCAGCAGGAAGGACGTAACGGGTGAAGCTTTCTTT. This gives the protein CASRKDVTGEAFF.